The 13 T cell receptor beta chains in this list originate from one sample, sequenced in a study of T-cell reconstitution after alpha-beta-depleted transplantation in children. As it was prepared, the TCRbeta library received unique molecular identifiers. MiXCR was run by TCRdb on the PCR reads, yielding one entry per CDR3 protein. The sample holds about 580,000 distinct CDR3 sequences, under 30% seen once. The source was PBMCs, mostly from graft donor cells, collected 360 days after TCRalphabeta/CD19-depleted stem cell transplant. These receptors all stem from a boy younger than two who had a stem cell transplant for acute myeloid leukemia, so the T cells may come from the graft donor.

This chain connects TRBV11-2 to TRBJ2-2; D unclear. Germline V gene sequence: CDR1 SGHAT, CDR2 FQNNGV. Between the trimmed V and J ends, which lost 2 bases and 4 bases, there was a span of 23 bases. The CDR3 spans 19 residues. The CDR3 region has the DNA TGTGCCAGCAGCTTACTCGTACTCGCCCGACGGCGGCGCACCGGGGAGCTGTTTTTT. Translated: CASSLLVLARRRRTGELFF.

This clonotype has at least ten counts. This sequence joins TRBV10-3 and TRBJ2-3; the D gene could be TRBD1 or TRBD2 (5 bases each). Germline lookup yields CDR1 ENHRY and CDR2 SYGVKD. The CDR3 is 13 residues long. V was cut by 2 bases and J by 4 bases, with 7 bases left in between. The CDR3 loop reads CAISERDPDTQYF. The CDR3 DNA sequence: TGTGCCATCAGTGAGCGGGACCCAGATACGCAGTATTTT.

This clonotype turned up a few times. The chain joins TRBV20-1 to TRBJ1-1; 9 positions agree with TRBD1. Germline CDR1 is DFQATT and CDR2 is SNEGSKA (reference sequence). V was clipped by 5 bases and J by 0 bases; unmatched bases: 7. This CDR3 is built from 15 residues. The CDR3 here is CSASGTGRMNTEAFF. CDR3 DNA sequence: TGCAGTGCTTCGGGGACAGGGAGGATGAACACTGAAGCTTTCTTT.

This clonotype was seen at least ten times. CDR3 sequence reads: CSVRSGEETQYF. DNA for the CDR3: TGCAGCGTTAGGTCGGGGGAAGAGACCCAGTACTTC. V is TRBV29-1 and J is TRBJ2-5; weak D call: TRBD2 (6 bases). The CDR3 runs 12 residues. Deletions cut 5 bases from V and 3 bases from J, with 10 bases between. Per germline, CDR1 SQVTM and CDR2 ANQGSEA.

The CDR3 sequence is CSASSQNYGYTF. Written as DNA, the CDR3 is TGCAGTGCTAGTTCCCAGAACTATGGCTACACCTTC. The rearrangement uses TRBV20-1 and TRBJ1-2; D remains ambiguous. The CDR3 spans 12 residues. The germline gives CDR1 DFQATT, CDR2 SNEGSKA (reference sequence). V was cut by 3 bases and J by 2 bases, with 7 bases left in between.

This clonotype was observed a few times. The chain carries TRBV6-5 and TRBJ1-2; D uncertain. The CDR3 has 13 residues. From germline, CDR1 is MNHEY and CDR2 SVGAGI. V lost 0 bases to trimming and J lost 10 bases, with 12 bases between them. This CDR3 reads CASSYSIVEDYTF. The CDR3 nucleotides read TGTGCCAGCAGTTACTCGATAGTGGAGGACTACACCTTC.

The rearrangement joins TRBV10-3 to TRBJ2-7, with D perhaps TRBD1 (6 bases). The CDR3 runs 14 residues. V shed 4 bases and J shed 4 bases, with 14 bases lying between them. The germline CDR1 and CDR2 sequences are ENHRY and SYGVKD. DNA for the CDR3: TGTGCCATCAGTGCAGGCGGACAGTCTTACGAGCAGTACGTC. Amino acid sequence: CAISAGGQSYEQYV.

This clonotype was detected only a few times. The chain combines TRBV10-3 with TRBJ2-7; tentatively, D is TRBD1 or TRBD2 (5 bases each). The ends were cut back, 7 bases at V and 6 bases at J, with 19 bases in the middle. The CDR3 contains 14 residues. Germline CDR1 and CDR2: ENHRY and SYGVKD. CDR3 loop: CAITPQGEVSEQYF. The CDR3 DNA follows: TGTGCCATCACCCCTCAGGGAGAGGTATCCGAGCAGTACTTC.

This clonotype was picked up a small number of times. The rearrangement uses TRBV20-1 and TRBJ1-3; possibly TRBD1 for D (6 bases). Trimming cost V 2 bases and J 0 bases, with 11 bases left between them. The CDR3 runs 15 residues. Germline V gene data show CDR1 as DFQATT and CDR2 as SNEGSKA (reference sequence). CDR3 nucleotides: TGCAGTGCTAGATTTTACAGGGCCTCTGGAAACACCATATATTTT. This codes for CSARFYRASGNTIYF.

The rearrangement links TRBV7-8 to TRBJ2-3, with 13 bases matching TRBD2. Germline V gives CDR1 SGHVS, CDR2 FQNEAQ. The ends lost 5 bases at V and 5 bases at J; junction bases unmatched: 4. CDR3 length equals 15 residues. The CDR3 bases are TGTGCCAGCAGCCCGCGACTAGCGGGAGGAGATACGCAGTATTTT. It yields the protein CASSPRLAGGDTQYF. The full variable domain, its missing parts supplied by reference TRBV7-8 and TRBJ2-3, is GAGVSQSPRYKVAKRGQDVALRCDPISGHVSLFWYQQALGQGPEFLTYFQNEAQLDKSGLPSDRFFAERPEGSVSTLKIQRTQQEDSAVYLCASSPRLAGGDTQYFGPGTRLTVL.

This clonotype was picked up a small number of times. The chain joins TRBV20-1 to TRBJ2-4; no definite D call. V dropped 6 bases and J dropped 1 base, with 10 bases sitting between them. The germline gives CDR1 DFQATT, CDR2 SNEGSKA (reference sequence). This CDR3 has 13 amino acids. The CDR3: CSAGKEAKNIQYF. The CDR3 DNA reads as TGCAGTGCAGGGAAGGAGGCCAAAAACATTCAGTACTTC.

This clonotype was picked up a small number of times. This sequence joins TRBV15 and TRBJ2-3; D ambiguous. This CDR3 is built from 13 residues. Trimming took off 0 bases at V and 6 bases at J, with 7 bases between the two ends. Germline lookup yields CDR1 LNHNV and CDR2 YYDKDF (reference sequence). The CDR3 loop is CATSRDRYDTQYF. CDR3 in DNA: TGTGCCACCAGCAGAGATCGGTACGATACGCAGTATTTT.

This clonotype came up a few times. This chain connects TRBV29-1 to TRBJ2-5; 7 bases align to TRBD1. This CDR3 contains 14 residues. V lost 4 bases and J lost 2; bases outside the gene matches: 7. Germline V gene sequence: CDR1 SQVTM, CDR2 ANQGSEA. The CDR3 spells CSVVGRTGQETQYF. CDR3 nucleotide sequence: TGCAGCGTTGTTGGCCGGACAGGACAAGAGACCCAGTACTTC. Together with reference TRBV29-1 and TRBJ2-5, the CDR3 gives the full variable domain: SAVISQKPSRDICQRGTSLTIQCQVDSQVTMMFWYRQQPGQSLTLIATANQGSEATYESGFVIDKFPISRPNLTFSTLTVSNMSPEDSSIYLCSVVGRTGQETQYFGPGTRLLVL.